A selection of T cell receptor beta chains follows, all from one sample in a study of beta chain features in type 1 diabetes. The assay was immunoSEQ multiplex PCR, and TCRdb's table has in-frame clones only and misses some. In the table there are 300,000 or so clones, roughly 8% of which are singletons. The specimen sequenced was central memory CD4+ T cells from blood. The receptors were gathered from a woman aged 18-29 years in good health. Each CDR3 is given with its conserved first and last residue. Fields, in order: J gene, D gene, V gene, clone size, CDR3 DNA, CDR3 protein. D genes are given only for firm matches. Rows give clone size only sometimes, using once, few, many, or a class for an expanded clone.

j_call: TRBJ2-7; d_call: .; v_call: TRBV25-1; clone_size: many; cdr3_nt: TGTGCCAGCAGCAGAACGGGGCACGAGCAGTACTTC; cdr3_aa: CASSRTGHEQYF
j_call: TRBJ2-1; d_call: .; v_call: TRBV19; clone_size: many; cdr3_nt: TGTGCCAGTAGTTCCCGGTCCAATGAGCAGTTCTTC; cdr3_aa: CASSSRSNEQFF
j_call: TRBJ2-2; d_call: .; v_call: TRBV7-6; clone_size: few; cdr3_nt: TGTGCCAGCAGCTCCCGGGACTCCGGGGAGCTGTTTTTT; cdr3_aa: CASSSRDSGELFF
j_call: TRBJ2-2; d_call: .; v_call: TRBV5-4; clone_size: few; cdr3_nt: TGTGCCAGCAGCTTGGTTGACAGAACCACCGGGGAGCTGTTTTTT; cdr3_aa: CASSLVDRTTGELFF
j_call: TRBJ1-1; d_call: .; v_call: TRBV29-1; clone_size: many; cdr3_nt: TGCAGCGTTGATGGATTAAACACTGAAGCTTTCTTT; cdr3_aa: CSVDGLNTEAFF
j_call: TRBJ2-3; d_call: .; v_call: TRBV4-2; clone_size: many; cdr3_nt: TGTGCCAGCAGCCAAGTAGGCACAGATACGCAGTATTTT; cdr3_aa: CASSQVGTDTQYF
j_call: TRBJ1-2; d_call: TRBD1; v_call: TRBV4-1; clone_size: few; cdr3_nt: TGCGCCAGCAGCCCGGGACAGGGTAATAGGGGCTACACCTTC; cdr3_aa: CASSPGQGNRGYTF
j_call: TRBJ2-2; d_call: .; v_call: TRBV23-1; clone_size: many; cdr3_nt: TGCGCCAGCAGTCAAGGGGAGTCCGGGGAGCTGTTTTTT; cdr3_aa: CASSQGESGELFF
j_call: TRBJ1-5; d_call: .; v_call: TRBV6-1; clone_size: .; cdr3_nt: TGTGCCAGCAGTGAAGTAACTAGGGGGGCAGGGATCAGACCCCAGCATTTT; cdr3_aa: CASSEVTRGAGIRPQHF
j_call: TRBJ2-1; d_call: TRBD2; v_call: TRBV6-6; clone_size: .; cdr3_nt: TGTGCCAGCAGTCCTGCACGTACTAGCGGGAGTGATGAGCAGTTCTTC; cdr3_aa: CASSPARTSGSDEQFF
j_call: TRBJ1-2; d_call: .; v_call: TRBV9; clone_size: .; cdr3_nt: TGTGCCAGCTCCGACGGAACTAACTATGGCTACACCTTC; cdr3_aa: CASSDGTNYGYTF
j_call: TRBJ2-2; d_call: TRBD2; v_call: TRBV13; clone_size: few; cdr3_nt: TGTGCCAGCAGATACCTAGCGGGAGGGTCCGGGGAGCTGTTTTTT; cdr3_aa: CASRYLAGGSGELFF
j_call: TRBJ1-4; d_call: TRBD1; v_call: TRBV6-5; clone_size: .; cdr3_nt: TGTGCCGCGTGGGACAGCAATAACGAAAAACTGTTTTTT; cdr3_aa: CAAWDSNNEKLFF
j_call: TRBJ2-7; d_call: .; v_call: TRBV5-1; clone_size: few; cdr3_nt: TGCGCCAGCAGCTTGGACACTTATCCCTACGAGCAGTACTTC; cdr3_aa: CASSLDTYPYEQYF
j_call: TRBJ2-1; d_call: TRBD1; v_call: TRBV28; clone_size: many; cdr3_nt: TGTGCCAGCAGTTCACCTTCAGGGGGCTTCTACAATGAGCAGTTCTTC; cdr3_aa: CASSSPSGGFYNEQFF
j_call: TRBJ2-1; d_call: TRBD2; v_call: TRBV5-5; clone_size: few; cdr3_nt: TGTGCCAGCAGCTTGGGACTAGCGGGACTCAATGAGCAGTTCTTC; cdr3_aa: CASSLGLAGLNEQFF
j_call: TRBJ2-3; d_call: TRBD2; v_call: TRBV4-3; clone_size: .; cdr3_nt: TGCGCCAGCAGCCGGGACTATAACACAGATACGCAGTATTTT; cdr3_aa: CASSRDYNTDTQYF
j_call: TRBJ2-2; d_call: .; v_call: TRBV5-1; clone_size: many; cdr3_nt: TGCGCCAGCACGCCCCTTTCCGGGAGCGGGGAGCTGTTTTTT; cdr3_aa: CASTPLSGSGELFF
j_call: TRBJ1-2; d_call: TRBD1; v_call: TRBV4-3; clone_size: few; cdr3_nt: TGCGCCAGCAGCCAAGAGCTGGAGGGGGCCAGGACAAACTATGGCTACACCTTC; cdr3_aa: CASSQELEGARTNYGYTF
j_call: TRBJ2-3; d_call: TRBD2; v_call: TRBV18; clone_size: .; cdr3_nt: TGTGCCAGCTCAACGACTAGCGGTAGCACAGATACGCAGTATTTT; cdr3_aa: CASSTTSGSTDTQYF
j_call: TRBJ2-3; d_call: .; v_call: TRBV5-1; clone_size: .; cdr3_nt: TGCGCCAGCACCGGAGGGCAAGGCACAGATACGCAGTATTTT; cdr3_aa: CASTGGQGTDTQYF
j_call: TRBJ2-5; d_call: .; v_call: TRBV5-1; clone_size: .; cdr3_nt: TGCGCCAGCAGCACAGTCCCGGGAACGAAGACCCAGTACTTC; cdr3_aa: CASSTVPGTKTQYF
j_call: TRBJ1-4; d_call: .; v_call: TRBV7-2; clone_size: few; cdr3_nt: TGTGCCAGCAGCTTAGTCGCCCAACCAACTAATGAAAAACTGTTTTTT; cdr3_aa: CASSLVAQPTNEKLFF
j_call: TRBJ2-7; d_call: .; v_call: TRBV5-6; clone_size: many; cdr3_nt: TGTGCCAGCAGCTATAGGGCCCCCGGCCGCCGATTCTACGAGCAGTACTTC; cdr3_aa: CASSYRAPGRRFYEQYF
j_call: TRBJ2-7; d_call: TRBD1; v_call: TRBV7-2; clone_size: .; cdr3_nt: TGTGCCAGCAGCTTCTCAGGGGGTGGCTCCTACGAGCAGTACTTC; cdr3_aa: CASSFSGGGSYEQYF
j_call: TRBJ1-2; d_call: .; v_call: TRBV5-6; clone_size: few; cdr3_nt: TGTGCCAGCAGCTGGTTCGGTGGCGGCTACACCTTC; cdr3_aa: CASSWFGGGYTF